The source of this T cell receptor (beta chain) is a study of blood T cell repertoires in COVID-19. On the study more broadly: There were acute and convalescent COVID-19 samples, and they came from the United States, Italy and Spain. Nucleic acid was either cDNA or gDNA, and it came from T cells, B-cell-depleted T cells, or PBMCs.

Germline V lookup: CDR1 LNHDA, CDR2 SQIVND (reference sequence). The CDR3 covers 15 residues. Trimming removed 5 bases from V and 1 base from J; junction bases left unmatched: 5. Authors' processing steps: Reference gene primer amplification gave estimated nucleated cell counts. Data came from immunoSEQ multiplex PCR; TCRdb stores just in-frame clones and leaves some out. That table is the source of V, J and clone size, and D and trimming were worked out from the DNA. The table shows about 150,000 clones, with roughly 81% occurring only once. The clonotype was recovered from a human donor with acute or convalescent COVID-19. The donor label of this sample is uncertain. Sequenced material: peripheral blood. This rearrangement joins TRBV19 to TRBJ2-1; the match to TRBD1 covers 7 bases. CDR3 bases: TGTGCCAGTAGTCTCCAGACAGGGTCCTACAATGAGCAGTTCTTC. Translation: CASSLQTGSYNEQFF.